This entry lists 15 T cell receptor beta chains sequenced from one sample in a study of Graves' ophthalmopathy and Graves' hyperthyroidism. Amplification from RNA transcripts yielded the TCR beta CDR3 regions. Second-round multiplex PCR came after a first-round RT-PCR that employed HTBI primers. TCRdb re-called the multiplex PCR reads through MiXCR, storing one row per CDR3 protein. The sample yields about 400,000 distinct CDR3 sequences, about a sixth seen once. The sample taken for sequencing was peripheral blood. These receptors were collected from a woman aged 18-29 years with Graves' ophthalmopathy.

The CDR3 reads CASKSTGEGLYGYTF. Written as DNA, the CDR3 is TGTGCCTCCAAATCAACAGGGGAGGGTCTATATGGCTACACCTTC. The rearrangement joins TRBV28 to TRBJ1-2; 7 nucleotides agree with TRBD1. The CDR3 covers 15 residues. J gave up 5 bases and V 11 bases, and 17 bases lay outside the gene matches. Germline-derived CDR1 and CDR2 are MDHEN and SYDVKM.

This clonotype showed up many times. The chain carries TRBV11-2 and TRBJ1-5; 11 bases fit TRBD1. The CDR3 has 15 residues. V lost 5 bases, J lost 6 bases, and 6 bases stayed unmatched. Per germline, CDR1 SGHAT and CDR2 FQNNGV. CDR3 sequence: CASSLGQGAGQPQHF. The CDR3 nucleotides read TGTGCCAGCAGCCTCGGACAGGGGGCAGGTCAGCCCCAGCATTTT.

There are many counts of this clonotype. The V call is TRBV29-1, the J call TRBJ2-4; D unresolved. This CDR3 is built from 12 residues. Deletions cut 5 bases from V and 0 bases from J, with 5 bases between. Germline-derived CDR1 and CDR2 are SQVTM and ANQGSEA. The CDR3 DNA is TGCAGCGTTTGGCTAGCCAAAAACATTCAGTACTTC. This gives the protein CSVWLAKNIQYF. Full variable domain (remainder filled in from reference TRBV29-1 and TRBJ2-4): SAVISQKPSRDICQRGTSLTIQCQVDSQVTMMFWYRQQPGQSLTLIATANQGSEATYESGFVIDKFPISRPNLTFSTLTVSNMSPEDSSIYLCSVWLAKNIQYFGAGTRLSVL.

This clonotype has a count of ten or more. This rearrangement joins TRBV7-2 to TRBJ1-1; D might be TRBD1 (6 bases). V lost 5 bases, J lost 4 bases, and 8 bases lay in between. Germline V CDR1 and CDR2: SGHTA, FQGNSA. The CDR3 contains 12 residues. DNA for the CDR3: TGTGCCAGCAGCACACAGGGCACTGAAGCTTTCTTT. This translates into CASSTQGTEAFF.

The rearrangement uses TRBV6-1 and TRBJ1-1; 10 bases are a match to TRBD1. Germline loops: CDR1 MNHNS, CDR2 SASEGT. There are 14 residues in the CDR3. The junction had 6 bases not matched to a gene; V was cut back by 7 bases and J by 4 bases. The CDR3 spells CASTPGQGSTEAFF. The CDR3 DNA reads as TGTGCCAGCACTCCGGGACAGGGGAGCACTGAAGCTTTCTTT.

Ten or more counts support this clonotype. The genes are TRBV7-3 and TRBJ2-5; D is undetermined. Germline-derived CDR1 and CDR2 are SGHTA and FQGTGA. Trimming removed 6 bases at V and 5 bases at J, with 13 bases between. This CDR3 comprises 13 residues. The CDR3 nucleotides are TGTGCCAGCAGACAAAGGGTAGAGGAGACCCAGTACTTC. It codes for CASRQRVEETQYF.

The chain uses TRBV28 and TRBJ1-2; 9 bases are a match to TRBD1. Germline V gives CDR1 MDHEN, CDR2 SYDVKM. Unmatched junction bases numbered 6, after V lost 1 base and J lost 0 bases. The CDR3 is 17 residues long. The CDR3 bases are TGTGCCAGCAGTTTATTGGGACAGGGCTTTGCTAACTATGGCTACACCTTC. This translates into CASSLLGQGFANYGYTF.

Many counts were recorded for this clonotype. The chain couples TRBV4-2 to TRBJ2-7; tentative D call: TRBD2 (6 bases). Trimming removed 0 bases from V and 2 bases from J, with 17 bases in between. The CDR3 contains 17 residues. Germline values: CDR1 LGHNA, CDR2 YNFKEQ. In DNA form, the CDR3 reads TGTGCCAGCAGCCAAGAGTTTGGGGACGGGGGAACCTACGAGCAGTACTTC. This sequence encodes CASSQEFGDGGTYEQYF.

CDR3 protein: CASSPLDRDQETQYF. In DNA, the CDR3 is TGTGCCAGTAGTCCTCTGGACAGGGACCAAGAGACCCAGTACTTC. J is TRBJ2-5 and V is TRBV19; 8 bases match TRBD1. V was pared by 5 bases and J by 0 bases, with 5 bases of the junction left unmatched. The length of the CDR3 is 15 residues. CDR1 and CDR2 (germline): LNHDA, SQIVND (reference sequence).

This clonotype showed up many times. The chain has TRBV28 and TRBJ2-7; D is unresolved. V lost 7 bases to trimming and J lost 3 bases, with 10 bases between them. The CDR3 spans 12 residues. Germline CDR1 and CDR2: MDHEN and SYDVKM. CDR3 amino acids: CASIGWDYEQYF. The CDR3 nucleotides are TGTGCCAGCATAGGCTGGGACTACGAGCAGTACTTC.

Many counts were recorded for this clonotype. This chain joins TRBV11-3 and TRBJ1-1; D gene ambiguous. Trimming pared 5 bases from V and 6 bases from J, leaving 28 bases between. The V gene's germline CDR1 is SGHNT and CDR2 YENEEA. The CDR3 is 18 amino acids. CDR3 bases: TGTGCCAGCAGCGACGGGCCCGGTCAATGGTTGTCGGTGGCTGAAGCTTTCTTT. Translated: CASSDGPGQWLSVAEAFF.

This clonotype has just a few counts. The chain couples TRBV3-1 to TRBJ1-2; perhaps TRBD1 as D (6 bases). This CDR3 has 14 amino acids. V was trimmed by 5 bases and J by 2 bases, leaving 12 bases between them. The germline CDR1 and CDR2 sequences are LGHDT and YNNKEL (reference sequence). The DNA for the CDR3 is TGTGCCAGCAGCTGGGACAATCTAAACTATGGCTACACCTTC. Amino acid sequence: CASSWDNLNYGYTF.

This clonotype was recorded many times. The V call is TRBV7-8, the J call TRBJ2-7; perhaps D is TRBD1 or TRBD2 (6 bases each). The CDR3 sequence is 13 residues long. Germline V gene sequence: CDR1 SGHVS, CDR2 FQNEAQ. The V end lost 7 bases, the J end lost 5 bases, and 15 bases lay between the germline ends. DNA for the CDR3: TGTGCCAGCACAGGCGGGACACAACACGAGCAGTACTTC. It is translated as CASTGGTQHEQYF.

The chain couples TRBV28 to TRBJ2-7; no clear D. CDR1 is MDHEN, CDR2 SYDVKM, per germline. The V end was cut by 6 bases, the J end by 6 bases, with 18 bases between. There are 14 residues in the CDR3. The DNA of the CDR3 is TGTGCCAGCAGCTCGCCCCAGCTGACACGCGAGCAGTACTTC. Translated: CASSSPQLTREQYF. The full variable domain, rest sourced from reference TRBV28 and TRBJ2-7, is DVKVTQSSRYLVKRTGEKVFLECVQDMDHENMFWYRQDPGLGLRLIYFSYDVKMKEKGDIPEGYSVSREKKERFSLILESASTNQTSMYLCASSSPQLTREQYFGPGTRLTVT.

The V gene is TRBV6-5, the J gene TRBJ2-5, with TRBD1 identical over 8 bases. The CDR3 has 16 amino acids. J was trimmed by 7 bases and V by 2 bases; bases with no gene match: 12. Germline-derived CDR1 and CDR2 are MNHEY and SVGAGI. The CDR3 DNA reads TGTGCCAGCAGTTACGGGGAGAGGGACAGGAGTGGGACCCAGTACTTC. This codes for CASSYGERDRSGTQYF.